The clone carrying this T cell receptor (beta chain) was seen at least ten times. TCRdb independently ran MiXCR on the 5' RACE reads; one entry per CDR3 protein. The sample has 45,000 to 75,000 distinct CDR3 sequences, about 8.9% seen once. The sample is drawn from a study of early T cells in non-severe SARS-CoV-2 infection. Germline values: CDR1 KGHSH, CDR2 LQKENI. CDR3 length equals 12 residues. Trimming left V 3 bases short and J 5 bases short, with 4 bases between. Material: whole blood. The receptor comes from an adult who was a healthcare worker with PCR-confirmed SARS-CoV-2 infection or an uninfected control (not recorded which). The V call is TRBV18, the J call TRBJ2-2, with unresolved D. The CDR3 DNA reads as TGTGCCAGCTCACCTGGGACCGGGGAGCTGTTTTTT. Translating gives CASSPGTGELFF.